This entry is about one T cell receptor beta chain. Repertoires were generated with immunoSEQ multiplex PCR, while TCRdb's copy carries only in-frame clones and drops some. In the table there are approximately 49,000 clones, roughly 85% of which are singletons. Germline-derived CDR1 and CDR2 are LNHDA and SQIVND (reference sequence). This CDR3 region has 13 residues. Deletions cut 8 bases from V and 5 bases from J, with 12 bases between. These data are taken from a study of control samples from healthy donors and cancer patients. The TCR comes from a woman aged 50 to 60 with lung cancer. The chain joins TRBV19 to TRBJ2-2; a possible D gene is TRBD2 (6 bases). What was sequenced was PBMCs. CDR3 amino acids: CASCTGGTGELFF. The CDR3 nucleotides are TGTGCCAGTTGCACCGGGGGTACCGGGGAGCTGTTTTTT. Variable domain in full (rest from reference TRBV19 and TRBJ2-2): DGGITQSPKYLFRKEGQNVTLSCEQNLNHDAMYWYRQDPGQGLRLIYYSQIVNDFQKGDIAEGYSVSREKKESFPLTVTSAQKNPTAFYLCASCTGGTGELFFGEGSRLTVL.